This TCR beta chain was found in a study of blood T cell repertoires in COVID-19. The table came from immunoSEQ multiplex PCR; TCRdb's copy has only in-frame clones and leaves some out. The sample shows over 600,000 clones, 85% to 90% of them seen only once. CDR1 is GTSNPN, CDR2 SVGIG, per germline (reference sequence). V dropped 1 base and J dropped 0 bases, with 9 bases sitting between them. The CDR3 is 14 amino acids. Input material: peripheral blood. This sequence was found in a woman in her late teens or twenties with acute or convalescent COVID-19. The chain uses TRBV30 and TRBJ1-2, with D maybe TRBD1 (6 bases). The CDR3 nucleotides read TGTGCCTGGAGTGGGGACACCGCTAACTATGGCTACACCTTC. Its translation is CAWSGDTANYGYTF.